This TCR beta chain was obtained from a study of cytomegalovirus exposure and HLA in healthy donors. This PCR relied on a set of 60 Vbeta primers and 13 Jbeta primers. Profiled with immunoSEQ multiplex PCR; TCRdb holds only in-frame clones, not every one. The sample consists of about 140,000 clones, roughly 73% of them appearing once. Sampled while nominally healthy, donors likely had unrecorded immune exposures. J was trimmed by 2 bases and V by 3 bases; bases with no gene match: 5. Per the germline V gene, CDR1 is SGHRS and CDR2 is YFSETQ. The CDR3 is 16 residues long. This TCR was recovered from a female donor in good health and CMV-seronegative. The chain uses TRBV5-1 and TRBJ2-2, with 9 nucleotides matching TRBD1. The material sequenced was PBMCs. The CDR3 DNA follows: TGCGCCAGCAGCTATCTACAGGGGGCTAACACCGGGGAGCTGTTTTTT. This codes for CASSYLQGANTGELFF.